Below are 6 T cell receptor beta chains sequenced from a single sample in a study of a mutant IDH1 vaccine in newly diagnosed glioma. TCRdb's table, derived via immunoSEQ multiplex PCR, lists solely in-frame clones and lacks some. The sample holds about 51,000 clones; approximately 78% are singletons and the top ten take around 4.9%. Time point indicated: week 5, during vaccination. Vaccination comprised doses that each held 300 ug of mutant IDH1 20-mer peptide, plus topical imiquimod. No cognate antigen is known for these TCRs. The material sequenced was PBMCs, taken from a glioma patient whose treatment included an IDH1 peptide vaccine. The origin of the receptors is a middle-aged man with glioma.

The chain employs TRBV18 and TRBJ1-1; possibly TRBD1 for D (5 bases). Trimming took 0 bases from V and 1 from J, leaving 9 bases between them. Germline V CDR1 and CDR2: KGHSH, LQKENI. The CDR3 length is 15 residues. CDR3 DNA sequence: TGTGCCAGCTCACCACCGCAGGGACCGAACACTGAAGCTTTCTTT. Translation: CASSPPQGPNTEAFF.

The chain couples TRBV19 to TRBJ2-1; TRBD2 is a possible D gene (5 bases). The CDR3 spans 13 residues. Trimming pared 4 bases from V and 7 bases from J, leaving 11 bases between. Germline-derived CDR1 and CDR2 are LNHDA and SQIVND (reference sequence). In nucleotides, the CDR3 is TGTGCCAGTAGTAGTCCCGCGGGTAATGAGCAGTTCTTC. It translates to CASSSPAGNEQFF.

The sample holds one count of this clone. The chain uses TRBV28 and TRBJ1-5; tentative D call: TRBD1 (6 bases). CDR1 MDHEN and CDR2 SYDVKM come from the germline V gene. V lost 5 bases, J lost 2 bases, and 16 bases lay in between. The CDR3 sequence is 16 residues long. CDR3 nucleotides: TGTGCCAGCAGTATTCAACAGGGAGGCGGCAATCAGCCCCAGCATTTT. It is translated as CASSIQQGGGNQPQHF.

The J gene is TRBJ1-1, the V gene TRBV15, with 11 positions matching TRBD1. V lost 5 bases to trimming and J lost 9 bases; unmatched junction nucleotides: 8. Germline-derived CDR1 and CDR2 are LNHNV and YYDKDF (reference sequence). The CDR3 has 14 amino acids. This CDR3 reads CATSSRGQGEQAFF. For the CDR3, the DNA is TGTGCCACCAGCTCCCGGGGACAGGGGGAACAAGCTTTCTTT.

The chain combines TRBV5-8 with TRBJ1-1; D gene uncertain. CDR1 and CDR2 (germline): SGHTS, YDEGEE. This CDR3 is built from 13 residues. The V gene lost 7 bases and the J gene lost 8 bases, with 18 bases spanning the gap. The DNA of the CDR3 is TGTGCCAGCGGCCAAACGGGGTATGGAGAAGCTTTCTTT. Amino acids: CASGQTGYGEAFF.

J is TRBJ2-5 and V is TRBV9, with TRBD2 as a possible D gene (6 bases). This CDR3 region has 14 residues. Germline CDR1 SGDLS, CDR2 YYNGEE. V lost 5 bases and J 1 base, leaving 12 bases between the germline ends. The CDR3 sequence: CASSLPGVQETQYF. In nucleotides, the CDR3 is TGTGCCAGCAGTCTGCCGGGGGTCCAAGAGACCCAGTACTTC.